This entry features one TCR beta chain sequence. No antigen is known for it. CDR1 is SGHTA and CDR2 is FQGNSA in the germline V gene. This CDR3 contains 15 residues. V lost 5 bases to trimming and J lost 5 bases; unmatched junction nucleotides: 10. Ipilimumab-mediated CTLA-4 blockade plus focal radiation was given to patients having chemo-refractory metastatic non-small-cell lung cancer. These data come from a study of radiotherapy plus CTLA-4 blockade in lung cancer. Study overall: Of the patients, about 17% showed objective responses and roughly 31% attained disease control. Whole-study results and caveats: Subsequent to radiotherapy plus ipilimumab, tumor-derived TCR clones underwent expansion in blood. Response was reportedly best predicted by early blood T cell clone dynamics, with interferon-beta.

Repertoires were generated with immunoSEQ multiplex PCR, while TCRdb's copy carries only in-frame clones and drops some. This sample yields 50,000 to 70,000 clones, of which around 80% are seen a single time; under 7% belongs to the top ten. J is TRBJ2-7 and V is TRBV7-2; 9 bases agree with TRBD2. The clonotype comes from a human donor with non-small cell lung cancer whose response to radiotherapy plus ipilimumab could not be evaluated. The input for sequencing was peripheral blood, taken from a patient treated with radiotherapy plus ipilimumab. CDR3 region: CASSPRGGSTDEQYF. The CDR3 nucleotides read TGTGCCAGCAGCCCGCGGGGGGGCTCGACCGACGAGCAGTACTTC. The full variable domain, in which reference TRBV7-2 and TRBJ2-7 provide the parts outside the CDR3, is GAGVSQSPSNKVTEKGKDVELRCDPISGHTALYWYRQSLGQGLEFLIYFQGNSAPDKSGLPSDRFSAERTGGSVSTLTIQRTQQEDSAVYLCASSPRGGSTDEQYFGPGTRLTVT.